Listed here are 20 T cell receptor beta chains from one sample, sequenced in a study of PD-1 blockade in classical Hodgkin lymphoma. Each and every patient relapsed after autologous stem cell transplantation, and patients got differing brentuximab vedotin exposure. TCRdb keeps only in-frame clones here, not all; method: immunoSEQ multiplex PCR. The repertoire holds 89,000 or so clones, with approximately 91% as singletons. Material: peripheral blood mononuclear cells (PBMCs), obtained before the second cycle of nivolumab. These receptors came from a human donor with classical Hodgkin lymphoma.

The chain uses TRBV5-1 and TRBJ2-2, with TRBD2 matching over 14 bases. This CDR3 contains 16 residues. V shed 1 base, J shed 5 bases, and the junction held 1 base outside the gene matches. Germline V gene data show CDR1 as SGHRS and CDR2 as YFSETQ. CDR3 amino acids: CASSLRLAGGTGELFF. The DNA of the CDR3 is TGCGCCAGCAGCTTGAGACTAGCGGGAGGGACCGGGGAGCTGTTTTTT.

The rearrangement uses TRBV7-9 and TRBJ2-1, with D perhaps TRBD1 (5 bases). V was clipped by 2 bases and J by 4 bases, with 15 bases between them. Germline loops: CDR1 SEHNR, CDR2 FQNEAQ (reference sequence). This CDR3 has 16 amino acids. The CDR3 sequence is CASSLYLGAGYNEQFF. CDR3 nucleotide sequence: TGTGCCAGCAGCTTATATTTAGGGGCAGGGTACAATGAGCAGTTCTTC.

The genes are TRBV27 and TRBJ2-7; the D is unclear. CDR3 length equals 15 residues. Germline V gives CDR1 MNHEY, CDR2 SMNVEV (reference sequence). The V end lost 5 bases, the J end lost 3 bases, and 17 bases lay between the germline ends. This CDR3 reads CASSLGIFPLYEQYF. As DNA, the CDR3 is TGTGCCAGCAGTCTCGGTATCTTCCCCCTCTACGAGCAGTACTTC.

The chain uses TRBV5-1 and TRBJ2-2; possibly TRBD1 or TRBD2 for D (6 bases each). V lost 1 base and J 2 bases, leaving 12 bases between the germline ends. Germline V gene lookup returns CDR1 SGHRS and CDR2 YFSETQ. CDR3 size: 16 residues. Written as DNA, the CDR3 is TGCGCCAGCAGCTTGTTGGCGGGACAAAACACCGGGGAGCTGTTTTTT. Translating it yields CASSLLAGQNTGELFF.

This rearrangement joins TRBV6-5 to TRBJ2-5, with 12 bases identical to TRBD2. The V gene end was trimmed by 2 bases and the J gene end by 6 bases; junction bases not matched to a gene: 4. The V gene's germline CDR1 is MNHEY and CDR2 SVGAGI. The CDR3 contains 15 residues. CDR3 bases: TGTGCCAGCAGTTACGCGACTAGCGGGAGAAAGACCCAGTACTTC. Its protein is CASSYATSGRKTQYF.

The rearrangement uses TRBV5-6 and TRBJ2-3; 13 positions agree with TRBD2. Germline CDR1 is SGHDT and CDR2 is YYEEEE. V shed 4 bases and J 4 bases; nucleotides not matched to a gene: 9. The CDR3 sequence is 17 residues long. For the CDR3, the DNA is TGTGCCAGCAGCGGGGGCGGACTAGCGGGAGATCCAGATACGCAGTATTTT. This gives the protein CASSGGGLAGDPDTQYF.

The chain uses TRBV6-5 and TRBJ2-1; D is perhaps TRBD1 (5 bases). Trimming left V 6 bases short and J 4 bases short, with 10 bases between. This CDR3 region has 13 residues. CDR1 is MNHEY and CDR2 is SVGAGI in the germline V gene. As DNA, the CDR3 is TGTGCCAGCAGGGACACACTATACAATGAGCAGTTCTTC. Its protein product is CASRDTLYNEQFF.

The V and J genes are TRBV5-1 and TRBJ2-2, with a weak D call TRBD2 (5 bases). V gave up 4 bases and J gave up 4 bases, with 11 bases separating them. The CDR3 sequence is 14 residues long. Germline loops: CDR1 SGHRS, CDR2 YFSETQ. The CDR3 region has the DNA TGCGCCAGCAGCATTACCACTAGCACCGGGGAGCTGTTTTTT. Protein: CASSITTSTGELFF.

The chain uses TRBV6-1 and TRBJ2-7; maybe TRBD2 (5 bases). The CDR3 extends over 14 amino acids. The germline gives CDR1 MNHNS, CDR2 SASEGT. V was clipped by 2 bases and J by 7 bases, with 15 bases between them. This CDR3 is CASSESWDSGEQYF. The CDR3 nucleotides read TGTGCCAGCAGTGAATCATGGGATTCGGGGGAGCAGTACTTC.

The genes are TRBV27 and TRBJ2-7; 14 nucleotides match TRBD2. The CDR3 is made up of 14 amino acids. The ends lost 6 bases at V and 11 bases at J; junction bases unmatched: 9. Germline values: CDR1 MNHEY, CDR2 SMNVEV (reference sequence). The CDR3 loop is CASSPPGLAGEKYF. For the CDR3, the DNA is TGTGCCAGCAGCCCCCCGGGACTAGCGGGGGAAAAGTACTTC.

This sequence joins TRBV10-3 and TRBJ1-4; D remains ambiguous. Germline values: CDR1 ENHRY, CDR2 SYGVKD. This CDR3 region has 12 residues. V dropped 8 bases and J dropped 6 bases, with 10 bases sitting between them. The CDR3 is CAIAGLDEKLFF. The DNA for the CDR3 is TGTGCCATCGCTGGATTGGATGAAAAACTGTTTTTT.

V usage is TRBV7-2 and J usage is TRBJ2-4; D possibly uses TRBD1 or TRBD2 (5 bases each). The CDR3 sequence is 16 residues long. Trimming cost V 5 bases and J 0 bases, with 14 bases left between them. Germline V gives CDR1 SGHTA, CDR2 FQGNSA. The CDR3 DNA reads TGTGCCAGCAGCGCTCGAGGGGACCTAGCCAAAAACATTCAGTACTTC. Translated, it gives CASSARGDLAKNIQYF.

V gene TRBV27 combines with J gene TRBJ2-7; 7 bases match TRBD2. The CDR3 totals 15 residues. Losses at the gene ends were 2 bases for V and 3 bases for J; bases not matched to a gene: 7. CDR1 and CDR2 (germline): MNHEY, SMNVEV (reference sequence). The CDR3 protein is CASSLGRGVHYEQYF. DNA of the CDR3: TGTGCCAGCAGTTTAGGTCGGGGGGTTCACTACGAGCAGTACTTC.

This chain links TRBV6-1 with TRBJ1-2, with no clear D. CDR3 length: 14 amino acids. Germline V gives CDR1 MNHNS, CDR2 SASEGT. V lost 4 bases to trimming and J lost 7 bases, with 16 bases between them. The CDR3 reads CASSVLWEGRGYTF. The CDR3 nucleotides read TGTGCCAGCAGTGTACTGTGGGAGGGTCGTGGCTACACCTTC.

Here the CDR3 DNA reads TGTGCCAGCAGGACAGAAGAAGCTTTCTTT. Translated: CASRTEEAFF. The chain carries TRBV28 and TRBJ1-1, with a possible D match to TRBD1 (5 bases). The germline V gene encodes CDR1 MDHEN and CDR2 SYDVKM. Trimming took 6 bases from V and 8 from J, leaving 7 bases between them. The CDR3 covers 10 residues.

The V gene is TRBV5-1, the J gene TRBJ1-5; the match to TRBD1 covers 8 bases. CDR1 is SGHRS and CDR2 is YFSETQ in the germline V gene. With V trimmed by 1 base and J by 2 bases, 2 bases remained unmatched. The CDR3 consists of 15 residues. CDR3 in amino acids: CASSLTGGGNQPQHF. The CDR3 coding sequence is TGCGCCAGCAGCTTGACAGGGGGAGGCAATCAGCCCCAGCATTTT. Complete variable domain (other parts from reference TRBV5-1 and TRBJ1-5): KAGVTQTPRYLIKTRGQQVTLSCSPISGHRSVSWYQQTPGQGLQFLFEYFSETQRNKGNFPGRFSGRQFSNSRSEMNVSTLELGDSALYLCASSLTGGGNQPQHFGDGTRLSIL.

The chain links TRBV29-1 to TRBJ2-7; a weak D match, TRBD1 (6 bases). The V end was cut by 6 bases, the J end by 1 base, with 16 bases between. In germline, CDR1 is SQVTM, CDR2 ANQGSEA. The CDR3 sequence is 14 residues long. DNA for the CDR3: TGCAGCGTACGACGGGACAATTTATCCTACGAGCAGTACTTC. Protein: CSVRRDNLSYEQYF.

This chain uses TRBV27 with TRBJ2-5; 9 positions match TRBD1. With 5 bases clipped from V and 5 bases from J, the junction kept 9 bases outside the gene matches. The CDR3 extends over 15 amino acids. Looked up from germline, CDR1 is MNHEY and CDR2 is SMNVEV (reference sequence). CDR3 sequence reads: CASSPRDRVKETQYF. The CDR3 DNA follows: TGTGCCAGCAGTCCCCGGGACAGGGTTAAGGAGACCCAGTACTTC.

This clone is a singleton in its sample. This chain links TRBV4-1 with TRBJ1-2, with TRBD1 as a possible D gene (5 bases). This CDR3 is 16 amino acids long. CDR1 MGHRA and CDR2 YSYEKL come from the germline V gene. Deletions cut 2 bases from V and 1 base from J, with 14 bases between. CDR3 DNA sequence: TGCGCCAGCAGCCAACCGGACGAGGGGAATAACTATGGCTACACCTTC. This translates into CASSQPDEGNNYGYTF.

The rearrangement links TRBV21-1 to TRBJ2-2; no DNA check was done on the table's D call, TRBD2. TRBV21-1 is a pseudogene segment. The CDR3 runs to 20 residues. The CDR3 spells CASSRAGGPGLVILAGELFF. CDR3 sequence (DNA): TGTGCCAGCAGCAGGGCTGGGGGACCGGGACTAGTAATCTTAGCCGGGGAGCTGTTTTTT.